Shown below are 13 T cell receptor beta chains from a single sample sequenced in a study of cytotoxic CD8 clonotypes in ibrutinib-treated CLL. This table comes from immunoSEQ multiplex PCR, and its TCRdb copy is limited to in-frame clones, with some not included. The sample includes about 120,000 clones, roughly 88% of them seen just once. The specimen comprised PBMCs, sampled after 24 months of ibrutinib treatment. The receptor set was obtained from a human donor with chronic lymphocytic leukemia.

This sequence joins TRBV30 and TRBJ2-7, with 7 positions matching TRBD1. This CDR3 comprises 12 residues. Germline V CDR1 and CDR2: GTSNPN, SVGIG (reference sequence). Unmatched junction bases numbered 0, after V lost 1 base and J lost 3 bases. The CDR3: CAWSGQGYEQYF. The CDR3 DNA reads TGTGCCTGGAGTGGACAGGGCTACGAGCAGTACTTC.

The chain couples TRBV7-2 to TRBJ2-2; possibly TRBD2 for D (6 bases). Germline lookup yields CDR1 SGHTA and CDR2 FQGNSA. This CDR3 is built from 15 residues. The V and J ends lost 5 bases and 0 bases respectively, with 10 bases between them. As DNA, the CDR3 is TGTGCCAGCAGCCCCCGGACTACGAACACCGGGGAGCTGTTTTTT. Amino acids: CASSPRTTNTGELFF.

The chain carries TRBV28 and TRBJ2-7; possible D gene TRBD2, 7 bases. This CDR3 is 19 amino acids long. Trimming shortened V by 0 bases and J by 3 bases, and 24 bases separated the two germline ends. Germline V CDR1 and CDR2: MDHEN, SYDVKM. CDR3 region: CASSLWGGTHLQKVYEQYF. CDR3 nucleotides: TGTGCCAGCAGTTTATGGGGGGGGACACACCTTCAGAAGGTCTACGAGCAGTACTTC. Filled out from reference TRBV28 and TRBJ2-7, the complete variable domain reads DVKVTQSSRYLVKRTGEKVFLECVQDMDHENMFWYRQDPGLGLRLIYFSYDVKMKEKGDIPEGYSVSREKKERFSLILESASTNQTSMYLCASSLWGGTHLQKVYEQYFGPGTRLTVT.

This clone was counted a single time. The chain links TRBV11-2 to TRBJ1-3; D might be TRBD1 (5 bases). Trimming removed 0 bases at V and 2 bases at J, with 5 bases between. The CDR3 is 14 amino acids. Germline CDR1 and CDR2: SGHAT and FQNNGV. CDR3 bases: TGTGCCAGCAGCTTAGACAGGGCTGGAAACACCATATATTTT. The encoded protein is CASSLDRAGNTIYF.

This clone appeared once. In DNA form, the CDR3 reads TGTGCCAGCAGCCCCACGTCTAGCGTCGAGCAGTACTTC. Its translation is CASSPTSSVEQYF. The genes are TRBV7-2 and TRBJ2-7, with TRBD2 as a possible D gene (6 bases). CDR3 length: 13 residues. CDR1 and CDR2 from the germline V gene are SGHTA and FQGNSA. Trimming shortened V by 5 bases and J by 6 bases, and 14 bases separated the two germline ends.

The chain has TRBV18 and TRBJ1-4, with D tentatively TRBD1 (6 bases). V dropped 3 bases and J dropped 4 bases, with 12 bases sitting between them. The CDR3 covers 15 residues. From germline, CDR1 is KGHSH and CDR2 LQKENI. DNA for the CDR3: TGTGCCAGCTCACCCGACAGGCGGGATAATGAAAAACTGTTTTTT. It codes for CASSPDRRDNEKLFF.

The chain couples TRBV28 to TRBJ2-5; 14 bases fit TRBD2. J lost 5 bases, V lost 8 bases, and 4 bases had no gene match. CDR1 is MDHEN and CDR2 is SYDVKM in the germline V gene. This CDR3 has 14 residues. The CDR3, as DNA: TGTGCCAGCCGCCGACTAGCGGGAGGGGAGACCCAGTACTTC. Translated, it gives CASRRLAGGETQYF.

V is TRBV7-6 and J is TRBJ1-1; 7 nucleotides agree with TRBD1. The germline CDR1 and CDR2 sequences are SGHVS and FNYEAQ. The V and J ends lost 4 bases and 4 bases, in that order; junction bases with no gene match: 15. CDR3 length: 17 amino acids. CDR3 loop: CASSSRAGQRTGTEAFF. The CDR3 bases are TGTGCCAGCAGCTCCCGTGCGGGACAGAGGACGGGCACTGAAGCTTTCTTT.

The chain combines TRBV4-2 with TRBJ2-5; 12 bases agree with TRBD2. CDR1 is LGHNA and CDR2 is YNFKEQ in the germline V gene. The CDR3 is 17 amino acids. Unmatched junction bases numbered 4, after V lost 0 bases and J lost 2 bases. As DNA, the CDR3 is TGTGCCAGCAGCCAAGAAGGGCTAGCGGGGGGGCAAGAGACCCAGTACTTC. It translates to CASSQEGLAGGQETQYF.

The rearrangement links TRBV18 to TRBJ2-7; possible D gene TRBD1, 6 bases. The CDR3 loop spans 15 amino acids. The germline CDR1 and CDR2 sequences are KGHSH and LQKENI. The germline V and J ends were trimmed by 3 bases and 2 bases, with 14 bases remaining between them. The CDR3 region has the DNA TGTGCCAGCTCACCGGGGGTACAGGGAGCCTACGAGCAGTACTTC. Its translation is CASSPGVQGAYEQYF.

The chain has TRBV30 and TRBJ2-3; possible D gene TRBD2, 5 bases. V was pared by 2 bases and J by 3 bases, with 18 bases between. CDR3 length: 16 amino acids. Germline V CDR1 and CDR2: GTSNPN, SVGIG (reference sequence). The DNA for the CDR3 is TGTGCCTGGAGTTTTCCTTCAGGAGGATGGACAGATACGCAGTATTTT. This sequence encodes CAWSFPSGGWTDTQYF.

The CDR3 sequence: CASRGVPDYGYTF. The CDR3 bases are TGCGCCAGCAGAGGGGTTCCGGACTATGGCTACACCTTC. The genes are TRBV5-1 and TRBJ1-2; D is possibly TRBD1 (5 bases). V lost 5 bases and J lost 3, with 11 bases in between. The V gene's germline CDR1 is SGHRS and CDR2 YFSETQ. This CDR3 region has 13 residues.

The chain carries TRBV5-4 and TRBJ1-4; D call uncertain. Deletions cut 4 bases from V and 3 bases from J, with 16 bases between. This CDR3 spans 16 amino acids. CDR1 SGHNT and CDR2 YYREEE come from the germline V gene (reference sequence). DNA for the CDR3: TGTGCCAGCAGCCTTGATGGAGGTCACGCTAATGAAAAACTGTTTTTT. Its translation is CASSLDGGHANEKLFF.